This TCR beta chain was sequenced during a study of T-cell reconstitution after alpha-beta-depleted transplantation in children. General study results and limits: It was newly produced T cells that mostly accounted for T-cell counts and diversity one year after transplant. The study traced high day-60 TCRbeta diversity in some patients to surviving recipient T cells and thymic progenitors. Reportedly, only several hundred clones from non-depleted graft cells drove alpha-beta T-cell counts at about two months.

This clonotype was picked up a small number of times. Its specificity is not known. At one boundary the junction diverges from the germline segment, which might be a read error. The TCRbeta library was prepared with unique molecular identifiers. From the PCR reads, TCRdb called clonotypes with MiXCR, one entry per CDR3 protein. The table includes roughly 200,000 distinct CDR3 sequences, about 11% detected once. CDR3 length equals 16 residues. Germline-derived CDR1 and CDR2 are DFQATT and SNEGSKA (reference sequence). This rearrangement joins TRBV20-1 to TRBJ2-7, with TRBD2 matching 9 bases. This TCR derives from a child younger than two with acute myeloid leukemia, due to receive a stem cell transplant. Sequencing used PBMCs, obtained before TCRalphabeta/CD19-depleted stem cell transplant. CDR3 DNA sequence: TGCTGTGCTAGAGCCCTAGCGGGGCCCTCCCACTACGAGCAGTACTTC. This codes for CCARALAGPSHYEQYF.